This T cell receptor (beta chain) was identified in a study of radiation and T cells in renal cell carcinoma. TCRdb's table, derived via immunoSEQ multiplex PCR, lists solely in-frame clones and lacks some. Among 60,000 or so clones listed, over 60% were seen once. CDR1 SQVTM and CDR2 ANQGSEA come from the germline V gene. Between the trimmed V and J ends, which lost 7 bases and 6 bases, there was a span of 9 bases. There are 10 residues in the CDR3. Time point: blood 4 weeks post-SBRT, at nephrectomy. Treatment here: 15 Gy SBRT to primary tumor, nephrectomy 4 weeks later. This clone was seen at least ten times.

Sample: blood, taken from a patient whose treatment included radiotherapy and nephrectomy. The receptor comes from a man aged 55 to 69 with renal cell carcinoma. The rearrangement uses TRBV29-1 and TRBJ1-1; the D is unclear. The CDR3 reads CSAIKAEAFF. CDR3 DNA: TGCAGCGCGATCAAGGCTGAAGCTTTCTTT.